Each of the 15 T cell receptor beta chains below was sequenced from the same sample in a study of CD8+ T cells in alopecia areata. Investigators isolated RNA and reverse transcribed it into cDNA to act as the sequencing template. Here immunoSEQ multiplex PCR was the method, and the copy in TCRdb shows in-frame clones only, minus some. The sample has around 160,000 clones, more than 40% seen once. The sequenced sample consisted of CD4+ T cells sorted from blood. The receptors were gathered from a human donor with alopecia areata.

The rearrangement joins TRBV2 to TRBJ2-7; D tentatively reads TRBD1 or TRBD2 (6 bases each). Germline assignment: CDR1 SNHLY and CDR2 FYNNEI. V shed 10 bases and J shed 7 bases, with 11 bases lying between them. The CDR3 spans 10 residues. CDR3 loop: CATRRGEQYF. The CDR3 nucleotides read TGTGCCACCAGGAGGGGGGAGCAGTACTTC.

This chain uses TRBV29-1 with TRBJ2-2, with a possible D match to TRBD1 (6 bases). The CDR3 sequence is 14 residues long. Per germline, CDR1 SQVTM and CDR2 ANQGSEA. The V end was cut by 2 bases, the J end by 2 bases, with 9 bases between. CDR3 region: CSVETGPNTGELFF. The CDR3, as DNA: TGCAGCGTTGAAACAGGGCCAAACACCGGGGAGCTGTTTTTT.

The table lists this clone with a few counts. The rearrangement uses TRBV7-2 and TRBJ1-1; unclear D gene. Trimming took 1 base from V and 8 from J, leaving 11 bases between them. The germline V gene encodes CDR1 SGHTA and CDR2 FQGNSA. CDR3 size: 13 residues. The CDR3 reads CASSLGHGREAFF. The CDR3 nucleotides are TGTGCCAGCAGCTTAGGACATGGTCGGGAAGCTTTCTTT.

The chain employs TRBV7-9 and TRBJ2-5; D gene uncertain. CDR3 size: 11 residues. CDR1 is SEHNR, CDR2 FQNEAQ, per germline (reference sequence). V lost 4 bases and J lost 3, with 3 bases in between. The CDR3 spells CASSSKETQYF. For the CDR3, the DNA is TGTGCCAGCAGCTCGAAAGAGACCCAGTACTTC.

This clone has just a few counts. In nucleotides, the CDR3 is TGTGCCAGCACCCTTAGTCACCTTACTAACTATGGCTACACCTTC. This codes for CASTLSHLTNYGYTF. The J gene is TRBJ1-2, the V gene TRBV9; no clear D gene. The CDR3 has 15 amino acids. V dropped 6 bases and J dropped 0 bases, with 15 bases sitting between them. The germline CDR1 and CDR2 sequences are SGDLS and YYNGEE.

The sample holds a few counts of this clone. The CDR3 spells CATSTGLADEQFF. As DNA, the CDR3 is TGTGCCACCAGCACAGGACTAGCCGATGAGCAGTTCTTC. The rearrangement uses TRBV15 and TRBJ2-1, with 8 bases aligning to TRBD2. CDR1 and CDR2 (germline): LNHNV, YYDKDF (reference sequence). The CDR3 contains 13 residues. V was clipped by 4 bases and J by 8 bases; unmatched bases: 4.

The chain couples TRBV18 to TRBJ2-2; no clear D. The CDR3 is 13 residues long. Deletions cut 3 bases from V and 2 bases from J, with 4 bases between. The germline gives CDR1 KGHSH, CDR2 LQKENI. The CDR3 nucleotides are TGTGCCAGCTCACCGTCAAACACCGGGGAGCTGTTTTTT. Translated, it gives CASSPSNTGELFF.

The gene calls are TRBV5-1 and TRBJ2-7; a weak D match, TRBD2 (5 bases). The CDR3 consists of 15 residues. The germline CDR1 and CDR2 sequences are SGHRS and YFSETQ. The V gene lost 4 bases and the J gene lost 2 bases, with 16 bases spanning the gap. The CDR3 reads CASSGSGFGAYEQYF. DNA of the CDR3: TGCGCCAGCAGCGGGAGTGGGTTCGGAGCCTACGAGCAGTACTTC.

The J gene is TRBJ2-7, the V gene TRBV29-1, with D possibly matching TRBD2 (6 bases). Germline V gives CDR1 SQVTM, CDR2 ANQGSEA. CDR3 length: 12 residues. Deletions cut 6 bases from V and 3 bases from J, with 12 bases between. CDR3 loop: CSVNPRGYEQYF. CDR3 bases: TGCAGCGTGAACCCGCGGGGCTACGAGCAGTACTTC.

The chain carries TRBV5-1 and TRBJ2-1; 10 bases fit TRBD2. V dropped 5 bases and J dropped 7; count of bases not matched to a gene: 9. Germline V lookup: CDR1 SGHRS, CDR2 YFSETQ. There are 15 residues in the CDR3. The CDR3 sequence is CASRPTSGIENEQFF. The CDR3 bases are TGCGCCAGCAGACCAACTAGCGGGATCGAGAATGAGCAGTTCTTC.

This sequence joins TRBV11-2 and TRBJ1-1; D is unclear. This CDR3 region has 11 residues. The germline V gene encodes CDR1 SGHAT and CDR2 FQNNGV. Trimming took off 1 base at V and 11 bases at J, with 8 bases between the two ends. CDR3 sequence: CASSLAASAFF. In DNA, the CDR3 is TGTGCCAGCAGCTTAGCGGCCAGCGCTTTCTTT.

The chain couples TRBV11-1 to TRBJ2-3; 8 bases match TRBD2. V shed 1 base, J shed 6 bases, and the junction held 6 bases outside the gene matches. The CDR3 has 15 residues. CDR1 and CDR2 (germline): SGHAT, FQDESV (reference sequence). The CDR3 sequence: CASSLGLLAGDTQYF. In DNA form, the CDR3 reads TGTGCCAGCAGCTTAGGCCTCCTAGCGGGCGATACGCAGTATTTT.

The J gene is TRBJ1-3, the V gene TRBV7-9; the match to TRBD1 covers 7 bases. J gave up 7 bases and V 4 bases, and 1 base lay outside the gene matches. The CDR3 consists of 12 residues. Germline V gives CDR1 SEHNR, CDR2 FQNEAQ (reference sequence). The CDR3 coding sequence is TGTGCCAGCAGCTCACAGGGGAACACCATATATTTT. This encodes CASSSQGNTIYF. The full variable domain, rest sourced from reference TRBV7-9 and TRBJ1-3, is DTGVSQNPRHKITKRGQNVTFRCDPISEHNRLYWYRQTLGQGPEFLTYFQNEAQLEKSRLLSDRFSAERPKGSFSTLEIQRTEQGDSAMYLCASSSQGNTIYFGEGSWLTVV.

V is TRBV10-3 and J is TRBJ2-5; no clear D. Germline CDR1 reads ENHRY; CDR2 reads SYGVKD. The CDR3 spans 13 residues. V shed 4 bases and J shed 2 bases, with 8 bases lying between them. The CDR3 DNA follows: TGTGCCATCAGTGCTCCGACTCAAGAGACCCAGTACTTC. Its translation is CAISAPTQETQYF.

The chain is built from TRBV7-9 and TRBJ2-5, with TRBD2 matching 7 bases. The CDR3 totals 13 residues. Germline-derived CDR1 and CDR2 are SEHNR and FQNEAQ (reference sequence). The trim removed 5 bases at V and 5 bases at J, leaving 5 bases unmatched. The CDR3 nucleotides are TGTGCCAGCAGCGGGCGGGAGTACGAGACCCAGTACTTC. It specifies CASSGREYETQYF.